The sequence of this T cell receptor (beta chain) was determined in a study of blood T cell repertoires in COVID-19. The wider study: Samples representing acute and convalescent COVID-19 were sourced from the United States, Italy and Spain.

This CDR3 is 18 amino acids long. With 2 bases clipped from V and 2 bases from J, the junction kept 5 bases outside the gene matches. CDR1 MNHEY and CDR2 SMNVEV come from the germline V gene (reference sequence). TCRdb's table, derived via immunoSEQ multiplex PCR, lists solely in-frame clones and lacks some. Among 100,000 or so clones, 75% to 85% were seen once, and the ten largest hold around 4.4%. The sequence came from a man aged 55 to 69 with acute or convalescent COVID-19. The chain recombines TRBV27 with TRBJ2-1, with 14 bases matching TRBD2. Sequenced material: peripheral blood. The CDR3 reads CASSLRLAGGSPYNEQFF. DNA for the CDR3: TGTGCCAGCAGTTTAAGACTAGCGGGAGGGTCCCCCTACAATGAGCAGTTCTTC.